Listed below are T cell receptor beta chains from one sample, sequenced in a study of cytomegalovirus exposure and HLA in healthy donors. This table comes from immunoSEQ multiplex PCR, and its TCRdb copy is limited to in-frame clones, with some not included. The sample records about 92,000 clones, around four fifths being singletons. The sequenced material came from PBMCs. Receptor source: a man aged 45-65 years in good health and CMV-seropositive. CDR3s leave out the opening cysteine and the closing phenylalanine or tryptophan.

TRBV2,ASVLKNTEAF
TRBV7-6,ASSLVAHSGAGPQF
TRBV2,ASSEGRNTEAF
TRBV5-1,ASSLEAGGQGASYEQY
TRBV5-6,ASSLVGVEEQY
TRBV28,ASSLQGAGETQY
TRBV5-6,ASSLGQGGDEQY
TRBV5-1,ASSFETGTNSPLN
TRBV19,ASNPGRVQETQY
TRBV7-2,ASSQRTGDNGYT
TRBV18,ASSSTATDTQY